This is a list of T cell receptor beta chains from one sample in a study of T-cell reconstitution after alpha-beta-depleted transplantation in children. In TCRdb, the PCR reads were re-called with MiXCR into one record per CDR3 protein. The sample records approximately 300,000 distinct CDR3 sequences, around 9.1% being singletons. The specimen comprised PBMCs, sampled before TCRalphabeta/CD19-depleted stem cell transplant. The receptors originated from a boy younger than two with acute myeloid leukemia, due to receive a stem cell transplant. CDR3s include the opening cysteine and the closing phenylalanine or tryptophan. A D gene is named only where the DNA matches it firmly. The size field is filled for only some rows; it gives once, few, many or a size class.

clone_size j_call d_call v_call cdr3_nt cdr3_aa
many TRBJ2-3 TRBD2 TRBV4-3 TGCGCCAGCAGCCAAGATGTAGCGGGAGCCACAGATACGCAGTATTTT CASSQDVAGATDTQYF
many TRBJ2-3 TRBD1 TRBV18 TGTGCCAGCTCACCTCCTCGACAGGGTGGGTCCCGCACAGATACGCAGTATTTT CASSPPRQGGSRTDTQYF
- TRBJ1-1 TRBD1 TRBV3-1 TGTGCCAGCAGCCTAACAGGGGGGGGGGACACTGAAGCTTTCTTT CASSLTGGGDTEAFF
many TRBJ1-2 - TRBV4-3 TGCGCCAGCAGCCAAGAAGGAACAGTCTGGGACTATGGCTACACCTTC CASSQEGTVWDYGYTF
many TRBJ1-1 - TRBV7-9 TGTGCCAGCAGCTTAGAGGCGGGGTTGAACACTGAAGCTTTCTTT CASSLEAGLNTEAFF
many TRBJ1-1 - TRBV20-1 TGCAGTGCCCCCCCCTCAGGGATGAACACTGAAGCTTTCTTT CSAPPSGMNTEAFF
- TRBJ2-7 - TRBV7-2 TGTGCCAGCAGCTTAGATCCGGGTTCGACCTACGAGCAGTACTTC CASSLDPGSTYEQYF
many TRBJ2-4 - TRBV4-3 TGCGCCAGCAGCCAGGACCAGGGACCTGCCAAAAACATTCAGTACTTC CASSQDQGPAKNIQYF
once TRBJ2-7 - TRBV6-4 TGTGCCAGCAGTGACCGGAGGGGGGGTGTGACCTACGAGCAGTACTTC CASSDRRGGVTYEQYF
many TRBJ2-1 - TRBV19 TGTGCCAGTAGGTCCCGGGTAGCGCCATACAATGAGCAGTTCTTC CASRSRVAPYNEQFF
many TRBJ1-1 TRBD1 TRBV6-1 TGTGCCAGCAGCCTTTCAGGGGGACGGAGGAACACTGAAGCTTTCTTT CASSLSGGRRNTEAFF
- TRBJ1-5 - TRBV28 TGTGCCAGCAGTTTAAGGGGGGGAAGCAATCAGCCCCAGCATTTT CASSLRGGSNQPQHF
- TRBJ2-2 - TRBV5-1 TGCGCCAGCAGCTTCTTCGGGGAGCTGTTTTTT CASSFFGELFF
many TRBJ2-3 TRBD2 TRBV12-3/TRBV12-4 TGTGCCAGCACCTCACTAGCGGCCAGCACAGATACGCAGTATTTT CASTSLAASTDTQYF
many TRBJ2-6 - TRBV7-2 TGTGCCAGCAGCTTGTCCCTCTCTGGGGCCAACGTCCTGACTTTC CASSLSLSGANVLTF
many TRBJ2-1 - TRBV10-3 TGTGCCATCAGTGGAAGACCCTGGTATGAGCAGTTCTTC CAISGRPWYEQFF
many TRBJ2-7 TRBD1 TRBV28 TGTGCCAGCAGTTTTCAGAACGACAGGGGGAACTACGAGCAGTACTTC CASSFQNDRGNYEQYF
many TRBJ2-7 TRBD2 TRBV3-1 TGTGCCAGCAGCCAAGGGACTAGCGGGAGAACTTCCTGCTTC CASSQGTSGRTSCF
few TRBJ1-6 - TRBV9 TGTGCCAGCAGCCCATTCACAGACTATAATTCACCCCTCCACTTT CASSPFTDYNSPLHF
many TRBJ2-2 - TRBV3-1 TGTGCCAGCAGCCAAGAGGTCATGGGCGGGGCCCCGAACACCGGGGAGCTGTTTTTT CASSQEVMGGAPNTGELFF
- TRBJ2-1 - TRBV30 TGTGCCCTCAGTGAAGGGCTCCTGGGGGATGACCAGTTCTTC CALSEGLLGDDQFF
many TRBJ2-7 TRBD2 TRBV28 TGTGCCAGCAGTCGGGGGGGGGCTGTGGGATACGAGCAGTACTTC CASSRGGAVGYEQYF
- TRBJ2-1 TRBD2 TRBV7-6 TGTGCCAGCAGCTACCGCCCTAGCGGTGAGCAGTTCTTC CASSYRPSGEQFF
many TRBJ1-2 - TRBV27 TGTGCCAGCAGTTCGCAGGGGAGCCGCGATGGCTACACCTTC CASSSQGSRDGYTF
many TRBJ2-5 TRBD2 TRBV4-2 TGTGCCAGCAGCCAATCCAGGGCTAGCGGGAGAGGAGAGACCCAGTACTTC CASSQSRASGRGETQYF
- TRBJ2-7 - TRBV4-3 TGCGCCAGCAGCCAAGGGGGGGACCATCAGGAGCAGTACTTC CASSQGGDHQEQYF
many TRBJ1-5 - TRBV20-1 TGCAGTGCTAGGGGGTTCGACAATCAGCCCCAGCATTTT CSARGFDNQPQHF
- TRBJ2-1 TRBD2 TRBV13 TGTGCCAGCAGCTTCCCCCTCGGAGGGCGGGGGGGCGTTAATGAGCAGTTCTTC CASSFPLGGRGGVNEQFF
many TRBJ2-5 - TRBV10-3 TGTGCCATCAGCACCAGGGGAGAAGGGGAGACCCAGTACTTC CAISTRGEGETQYF
many TRBJ1-6 - TRBV3-1 TGTGCCAGCAGCATATCGGGAGATTCACCCCTCCACTTT CASSISGDSPLHF
many TRBJ2-1 - TRBV11-1 TGTGCCAGCAGCTTCTCGGCAGGGGTTCACTACAATGAGCAGTTCTTC CASSFSAGVHYNEQFF
many TRBJ2-2 TRBD2 TRBV3-1 TGTGCCAGCAGCCAAGAGACAGGACTAGCGGGAGGGGTCGGGGAGCTGTTTTTT CASSQETGLAGGVGELFF
many TRBJ2-1 - TRBV5-1 TGCGCCAGCAGCTTGGAGGGAGGGGGCCTAGCTAGGCAGTTCTTC CASSLEGGGLARQFF
many TRBJ1-5 - TRBV20-1 TGCAGTGCTCCGAGGGGGGGGAGCAATCAGCCCCAGCATTTT CSAPRGGSNQPQHF
many TRBJ2-7 - TRBV5-5 TGTGCCAGCAGCTTCAACCGCGAGCAGTACTTC CASSFNREQYF
few TRBJ1-6 - TRBV28 TGTGCCAGCAGTTGGGGGTTGCCCCTCCACTTT CASSWGLPLHF
many TRBJ2-3 TRBD2 TRBV28 TGTGCCAGCTTGGGACGGGGACTAGCGGGAGAGAGCACAGATACGCAGTATTTT CASLGRGLAGESTDTQYF
many TRBJ1-2 - TRBV5-5 TGTGCCAGCAGCTTGGGGGACAAGAATGGGTACACCTTC CASSLGDKNGYTF
few TRBJ1-1 TRBD1 TRBV7-3 TGTGCCAGCAGCTCAGATACCGGGACAGGGGGGCCGAACACTGAAGCTTTCTTT CASSSDTGTGGPNTEAFF
many TRBJ2-2 - TRBV28 TGTGCCGAGGCAGGGGAGAACACCGGGGAGCTGTTTTTT CAEAGENTGELFF
many TRBJ2-7 TRBD2 TRBV10-2 TGCGCCAGCAGTACTAGCGGTAGGGCCGACGAGCAGTACTTC CASSTSGRADEQYF
many TRBJ2-7 TRBD2 TRBV7-2 TGTGCCAGCAGCTTAGCGGGGACTAGCAGAGGGAACTACGAGCAGTACTTC CASSLAGTSRGNYEQYF
- TRBJ2-3 TRBD1 TRBV3-1 TGTGCCAGCACCCAGGGACAGGGGTCTGTTTTCGATACGCAGTATTTT CASTQGQGSVFDTQYF
many TRBJ2-7 - TRBV28 TGTGCCAGCAGTGACAGGACCTCCTACGAGCAGTACTTC CASSDRTSYEQYF
many TRBJ2-1 - TRBV24-1 TGTGCCACCAGTGGTCTTCCCTCCTACAATGAGCAGTTCTTC CATSGLPSYNEQFF
many TRBJ2-1 - TRBV24-1 TGTGCCACCAGTGAAGGTACAGGGATTTTCAATGAGCAGTTCTTC CATSEGTGIFNEQFF
many TRBJ1-5 - TRBV7-2 TGTGCCAGCAGCTTAGGGAGCGGGACTCTTCAGCCCCAGCATTTT CASSLGSGTLQPQHF